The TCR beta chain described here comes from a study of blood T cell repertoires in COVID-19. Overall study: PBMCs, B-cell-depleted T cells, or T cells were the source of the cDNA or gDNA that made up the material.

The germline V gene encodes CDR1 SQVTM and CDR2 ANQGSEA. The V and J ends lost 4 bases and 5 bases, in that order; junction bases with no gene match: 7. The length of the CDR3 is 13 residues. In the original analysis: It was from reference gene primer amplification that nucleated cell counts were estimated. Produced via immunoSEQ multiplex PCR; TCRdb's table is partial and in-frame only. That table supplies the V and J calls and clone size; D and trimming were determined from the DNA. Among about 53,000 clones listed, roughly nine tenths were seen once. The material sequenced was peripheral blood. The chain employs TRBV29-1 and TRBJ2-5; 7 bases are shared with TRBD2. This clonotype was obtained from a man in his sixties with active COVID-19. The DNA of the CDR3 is TGCAGCGTTGTTGAGCAGGGAGGGGAGACCCAGTACTTC. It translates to CSVVEQGGETQYF.